Listed below are T cell receptor beta chains from one sample, sequenced in a study of CD8 T cells in ankylosing spondylitis. MiXCR, run by TCRdb on the 5' RACE reads, gives a single entry per CDR3 protein. The sample includes around 140,000 distinct CDR3 sequences, over 10% of them seen just once. The source material was blood, either unsorted or a sorted T cell fraction (not recorded which). These receptors were collected from a female donor with ankylosing spondylitis or in good health (not recorded which). The CDR3 runs from the conserved cysteine through the conserved F or W. Fields, in order: D gene, V gene, clone size, J gene, CDR3 DNA, CDR3 protein. D genes are given only for firm matches. Where a row states a size, it is once, few, many or the class of an expanded clone; other rows omit it.

>.|TRBV7-9|many|TRBJ1-2
TGTGCCAGCACCCAATCGGGGTATGGCTACACCTTC
CASTQSGYGYTF
>TRBD1|TRBV15|many|TRBJ2-4
TGTGCCACCACCAAAGAGCCAGGGGGAGCAAAGGCCAAAAACATTCAGTACTTC
CATTKEPGGAKAKNIQYF
>TRBD1|TRBV2|few|TRBJ1-2
TGTGCCAGCAGAGCTTCCGGGACAGCTAACTATGGCTACACCTTC
CASRASGTANYGYTF
>.|TRBV21-1|many|TRBJ2-2
TGTGCCAGCAGTCAAGGAGGGCCCAACACCGGGGAGCTGTTTTTT
CASSQGGPNTGELFF
>.|TRBV20-1|.|TRBJ2-2
TGCAGTGCCAGAGCACGGTTGACCACCGGGGAGCTGTTTTTT
CSARARLTTGELFF
>TRBD2|TRBV7-2|few|TRBJ2-3
TGTGCCAGCAGCTTGTCACGTGCGGGGGGGATGGAAACGCAGTATTTT
CASSLSRAGGMETQYF
>TRBD2|TRBV5-1|many|TRBJ2-1
TGCGCCAGCAGCTCTAGCGGGAGTTCGGGGAATGAGCAGTTCTTC
CASSSSGSSGNEQFF
>.|TRBV4-1|few|TRBJ2-4
TGCGCCAGCAGCCAAGCCCTCGTACTAGCCAAAAACATTCAGTACTTC
CASSQALVLAKNIQYF
>TRBD1|TRBV18|many|TRBJ1-1
TGTGCCAGCTCACGTGGGACAGCTACTGAAGCTTTCTTT
CASSRGTATEAFF
>TRBD1|TRBV7-9|many|TRBJ2-2
TGTGCCAGCAGCTCCGGGACAGGCACCTTTGGTACTGGGGAGCTGTTTTTT
CASSSGTGTFGTGELFF
>TRBD1|TRBV6-6|few|TRBJ2-7
TGTGCCAGCAGTTACGGAACAGGGGGCGAGCAGTACTTC
CASSYGTGGEQYF
>.|TRBV3-1|many|TRBJ1-5
TGTGCCAGCAGCCCAAACGGGGCCCAGCCCCAGCATTTT
CASSPNGAQPQHF
>TRBD1|TRBV5-6|many|TRBJ1-2
TGTGCCAGCAGCTTGGCCCGATCCGGGACAGGGGGATATGGCTACACCTTC
CASSLARSGTGGYGYTF
>.|TRBV29-1|many|TRBJ1-3
TGCAGCGCCCGGGTTGATGGGAGCCCTGGAAACACCATATATTTT
CSARVDGSPGNTIYF
>.|TRBV29-1|.|TRBJ1-4
TGCAGCGTAGTCCGCGGTAATGAAAAACTGTTTTTT
CSVVRGNEKLFF
>TRBD1|TRBV5-1|many|TRBJ2-5
TGCGCCAGCAGCCCCAGCAGGGGGCGCGGGGAGACCCAGTACTTC
CASSPSRGRGETQYF
>.|TRBV23-1|few|TRBJ1-6
TGCGCCAGCAGTGCCAGGACGAAGAATTCACCCCTCCACTTT
CASSARTKNSPLHF
>.|TRBV12-3/TRBV12-4|many|TRBJ2-1
TGTGCCAGCAGTTCGGACCGCTACAATGAGCAGTTCTTC
CASSSDRYNEQFF
>TRBD2|TRBV20-1|many|TRBJ2-7
TGCAGTGCTAGCGGGGGACTAGTACACTACGAGCAGTACTTC
CSASGGLVHYEQYF
>TRBD2|TRBV19|few|TRBJ2-2
TGTGCCAGTAATGGCGGGGGCGGGGAGCTGTTTTTT
CASNGGGGELFF
>TRBD2|TRBV29-1|.|TRBJ2-7
TGCAGCGTTTGGACTAGCGGGGTTTCGGGTGAGCAGTACTTC
CSVWTSGVSGEQYF
>TRBD2|TRBV5-6|many|TRBJ2-2
TGTGCCAGCACACATCGGGGGGGCCCCGGGGAGCTGTTTTTT
CASTHRGGPGELFF
>.|TRBV20-1|.|TRBJ1-5
TGCAGTGCTAGGCTTCAATTCACCGGGACAATTGATAGTCAGCCCCAGCATTTT
CSARLQFTGTIDSQPQHF
>.|TRBV5-1|many|TRBJ2-5
TGCGCCAGCAGCCCCGGGACACCGGCGGAGACCCAGTACTTC
CASSPGTPAETQYF
>TRBD2|TRBV2|few|TRBJ2-3
TGTGCCAGCAGTGCTCTAGCGGGAAGCCCAGATACGCAGTATTTT
CASSALAGSPDTQYF
>.|TRBV6-2/TRBV6-3|many|TRBJ1-2
TGTGCCAGCAGTCCCGGGACTGCGACGTATGGCTACACCTTC
CASSPGTATYGYTF
>.|TRBV29-1|.|TRBJ2-1
TGCAGCGTTGAGGAGACAGCGTTTATGGATGAGCAGTTCTTC
CSVEETAFMDEQFF
>.|TRBV20-1|many|TRBJ1-5
TGCAGTGCTGTACAGGTCTCGGCGGATCAGCCCCAGCATTTT
CSAVQVSADQPQHF
>.|TRBV12-5|many|TRBJ2-3
TGTGCTAGTGGTTTGGTTGGCTCAGATACGCAGTATTTT
CASGLVGSDTQYF
>TRBD1|TRBV7-9|many|TRBJ2-7
TGTGCCAGCAGCCCCGACAGGGCCACCTACGAGCAGTACTTC
CASSPDRATYEQYF
>TRBD1|TRBV27|many|TRBJ2-2
TGTGCCAGCACCTTCTCACAGGGGGCAGGAGGGCAGCTGTTTTTT
CASTFSQGAGGQLFF
>.|TRBV18|many|TRBJ2-5
TGTGCCAGCTCACTAAACAGGGTCGAGACCCAGTACTTC
CASSLNRVETQYF
>TRBD2|TRBV5-1|many|TRBJ2-3
TGCGCCAGCAGCTTGGTTCTAGCGGGGGTTACAGATACGCAGTATTTT
CASSLVLAGVTDTQYF
>.|TRBV3-1|.|TRBJ2-7
TGTGCCAGCAGCCAAGAAGGCGTAAACGAGCAGTACTTC
CASSQEGVNEQYF
>.|TRBV6-5|many|TRBJ1-1
TGTGCCAGCAGTAACGGACGGGAGACTGAAGCTTTCTTT
CASSNGRETEAFF
>TRBD2|TRBV7-2|.|TRBJ2-7
TGTGCCAGCAGCCTAACTAGCGGGACTCAAAAGCAGTACTTC
CASSLTSGTQKQYF
>.|TRBV11-3|many|TRBJ2-2
TGTGCCAGCAGCCGAAGGACAGTTCTGGGAACCGGGGAGCTGTTTTTT
CASSRRTVLGTGELFF
>.|TRBV20-1|few|TRBJ2-5
TGCAGTGCACCCGCTAGCTTATGGTACCAAGAGACCCAGTACTTC
CSAPASLWYQETQYF
>.|TRBV12-3/TRBV12-4|.|TRBJ1-1
TGTGCCAGCAGTTCCAGAGCTGAAGCTTTCTTT
CASSSRAEAFF
>.|TRBV5-1|many|TRBJ2-7
TGCGCCAGCAGCTTGGAAGGACAAGCCTACGAGCAGTACTTC
CASSLEGQAYEQYF
>.|TRBV20-1|many|TRBJ2-3
TGCAGTGCTACCACCGTCTTAGCGGCAGATACGCAGTATTTT
CSATTVLAADTQYF
>TRBD1|TRBV5-1|many|TRBJ1-4
TGCGCCAGCAGCTTCGGACAGGGGCTGGAAAAACTGTTTTTT
CASSFGQGLEKLFF
>TRBD1|TRBV5-1|many|TRBJ1-1
TGCGCCAGCAGCCTCACACCCGGGACAGGGGGCACTGAAGCTTTCTTT
CASSLTPGTGGTEAFF
>.|TRBV6-5|many|TRBJ2-3
TGTGCCAGCAGTTACTCCCAGTTGGATACGCAGTATTTT
CASSYSQLDTQYF
>TRBD1|TRBV12-3/TRBV12-4|many|TRBJ2-1
TGTGCCAGCGCTAGAGGGACAGGGGGCACCTACAATGAGCAGTTCTTC
CASARGTGGTYNEQFF
>TRBD2|TRBV4-1|many|TRBJ2-7
TGCGCCAGCAGCCAAGAACCGTCGACATCGGGACTAGTTTACGAGCAGTACTTC
CASSQEPSTSGLVYEQYF
>.|TRBV5-6|many|TRBJ2-1
TGTGCCAGCAGCTTGGTAAGAAATGAGCAGTTCTTC
CASSLVRNEQFF
>.|TRBV7-8|many|TRBJ1-4
TGTGCCAGCAGCTTAGCCACAGGGCGTAGGGAACTGTTTTTT
CASSLATGRRELFF
>.|TRBV4-2|few|TRBJ1-6
TGTGCCAGCAGCCAAGAGGAGGGCTCCTTGGTTTCCCTCCACTTT
CASSQEEGSLVSLHF
>TRBD1|TRBV12-3/TRBV12-4|many|TRBJ1-5
TGTGCCAGCAGTTGGGACAGCCTCAATCAGCCCCAGCATTTT
CASSWDSLNQPQHF
>.|TRBV4-1|many|TRBJ1-3
TGCGCCAGCAGCCAAGATCGGGCGACCTTTGGAAACACCATATATTTT
CASSQDRATFGNTIYF
>TRBD1|TRBV13|many|TRBJ2-3
TGTGCCAGCAGGCACAGGGGACCGGGAGATACGCAGTATTTT
CASRHRGPGDTQYF
>.|TRBV2|many|TRBJ1-5
TGTGCCAGCAGCCTACAGGGTCTTGGCAATCAGCCCCAGCATTTT
CASSLQGLGNQPQHF
>TRBD2|TRBV20-1|many|TRBJ2-7
TGCAGTGCTAGACCGTTAAAGACTAGCGGCCAAACCTCCCCCTACGAGCAGTACTTC
CSARPLKTSGQTSPYEQYF